This T cell receptor (beta chain) was documented in a study of blood T cells in healthy people across ages. Then a second PCR, running roughly 6 to 12 cycles, was carried out with a sample-barcoded 5' primer and a J-beta primer mix. Template switching added a 12-random-nucleotide identifier to every cDNA molecule. TCRdb called the 5' RACE reads again in MiXCR, with one record for every CDR3 protein. The sample has 650,000 to 950,000 distinct CDR3 sequences, under 55% seen once; the top ten hold around 21%. In germline, CDR1 is DFQATT, CDR2 SNEGSKA (reference sequence). The CDR3 loop spans 14 amino acids. Trimming at V came to 2 bases and at J to 1 base, leaving 4 bases not matched to a gene. This clonotype was detected only a few times. What it recognizes is unknown. Study findings and constraints: Unknown donor CMV status possibly confounded expanded clonotype changes. Because sorting was not performed, PBMCs prevented conclusive naive versus antigen-experienced comparison.

The genes are TRBV20-1 and TRBJ2-5; 7 nucleotides agree with TRBD2. Sequenced sample: blood. The sequence came from a man between 60 and 70 years old in good health. The CDR3 region is CSARPGGSQETQYF. DNA of the CDR3: TGCAGTGCTAGACCGGGGGGTTCCCAAGAGACCCAGTACTTC.